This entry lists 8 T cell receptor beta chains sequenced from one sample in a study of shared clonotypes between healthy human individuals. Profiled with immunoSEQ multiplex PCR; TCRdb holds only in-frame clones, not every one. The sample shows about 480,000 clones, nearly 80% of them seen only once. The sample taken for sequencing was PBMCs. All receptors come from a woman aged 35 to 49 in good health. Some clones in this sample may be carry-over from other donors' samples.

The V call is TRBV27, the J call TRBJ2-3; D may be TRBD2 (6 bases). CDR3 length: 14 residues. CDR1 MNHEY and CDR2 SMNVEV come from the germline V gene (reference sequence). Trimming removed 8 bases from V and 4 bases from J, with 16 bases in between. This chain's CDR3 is CASARDSWADTQYF. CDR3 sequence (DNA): TGTGCCAGCGCCAGGGACTCCTGGGCAGATACGCAGTATTTT.

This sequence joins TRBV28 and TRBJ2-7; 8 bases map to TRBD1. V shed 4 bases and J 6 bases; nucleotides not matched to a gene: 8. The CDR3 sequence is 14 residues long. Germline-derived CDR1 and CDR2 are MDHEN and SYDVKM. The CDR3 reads CASSSGGTGGEQYF. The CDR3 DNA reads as TGTGCCAGCAGTTCAGGAGGGACAGGTGGCGAGCAGTACTTC.

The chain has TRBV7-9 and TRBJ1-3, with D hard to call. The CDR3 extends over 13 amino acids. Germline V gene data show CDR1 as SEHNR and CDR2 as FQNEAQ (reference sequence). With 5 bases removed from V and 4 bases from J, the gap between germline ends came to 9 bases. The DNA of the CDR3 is TGTGCCAGCAGCACCGGCGGAGGAAACACCATATATTTT. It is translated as CASSTGGGNTIYF. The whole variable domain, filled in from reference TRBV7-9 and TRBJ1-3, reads DTGVSQNPRHKITKRGQNVTFRCDPISEHNRLYWYRQTLGQGPEFLTYFQNEAQLEKSRLLSDRFSAERPKGSFSTLEIQRTEQGDSAMYLCASSTGGGNTIYFGEGSWLTVV.

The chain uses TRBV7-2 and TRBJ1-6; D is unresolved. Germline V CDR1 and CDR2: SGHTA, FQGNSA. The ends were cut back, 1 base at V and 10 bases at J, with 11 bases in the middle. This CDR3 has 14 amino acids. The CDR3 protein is CASSLGLRMSPLHF. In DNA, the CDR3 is TGTGCCAGCAGCTTAGGCCTCCGGATGTCACCCCTCCACTTT.

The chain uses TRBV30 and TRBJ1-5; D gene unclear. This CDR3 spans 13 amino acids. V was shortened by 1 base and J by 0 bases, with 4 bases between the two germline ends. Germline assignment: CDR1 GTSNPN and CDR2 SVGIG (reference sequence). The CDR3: CAWSGPSNQPQHF. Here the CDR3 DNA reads TGTGCCTGGAGTGGTCCTAGCAATCAGCCCCAGCATTTT.

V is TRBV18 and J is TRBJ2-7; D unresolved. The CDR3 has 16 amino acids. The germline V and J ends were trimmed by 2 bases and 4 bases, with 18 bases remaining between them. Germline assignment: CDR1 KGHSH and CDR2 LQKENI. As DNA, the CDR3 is TGTGCCAGCTCACCATGGTCAGGAGTCAGTTCGTACGAGCAGTACTTC. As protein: CASSPWSGVSSYEQYF.

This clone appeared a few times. The CDR3 coding sequence is TGTGCCAGCAGCCCGCAGGGGGCGCGTAGCGAGCAGTACTTC. Protein: CASSPQGARSEQYF. V and J are TRBV7-2 and TRBJ2-7, with 8 bases that match TRBD1. J was trimmed by 6 bases and V by 5 bases; bases with no gene match: 9. The germline V gene has CDR1 SGHTA and CDR2 FQGNSA. The CDR3 length is 14 residues. The entire variable domain, with the rest obtained from reference TRBV7-2 and TRBJ2-7, is as follows: GAGVSQSPSNKVTEKGKDVELRCDPISGHTALYWYRQSLGQGLEFLIYFQGNSAPDKSGLPSDRFSAERTGGSVSTLTIQRTQQEDSAVYLCASSPQGARSEQYFGPGTRLTVT.

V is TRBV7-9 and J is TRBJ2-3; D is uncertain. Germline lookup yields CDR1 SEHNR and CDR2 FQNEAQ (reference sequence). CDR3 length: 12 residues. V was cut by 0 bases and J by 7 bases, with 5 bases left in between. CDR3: CASSLAGNTQYF. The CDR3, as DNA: TGTGCCAGCAGCTTAGCGGGGAATACGCAGTATTTT.